The clone carrying this T cell receptor beta chain appeared a few times. Its antigen is not known. The data were taken from a study of beta chain features in type 1 diabetes. In germline, CDR1 is MNHEY, CDR2 SMNVEV (reference sequence). V lost 6 bases to trimming and J lost 7 bases, with 16 bases between them. The CDR3 length is 14 residues. Broader study findings: A moderate, significant TCRB CDR3 shortening appeared in type 1 diabetes across four CD4+ subsets. Reduced insertions and increased deletions marked VDJ junctions in type 1 diabetes patients.

The investigators reverse transcribed all of the isolated RNA, so they sequenced expressed TCRB transcripts. Measured with immunoSEQ multiplex PCR; TCRdb has only the in-frame clones, and not every one. The sample has 130,000 or so clones; around 16% are singletons. Purity exceeding 98% was reached by all sorted populations. The sample consisted of central memory CD4+ T cells from blood. The V gene is TRBV27, the J gene TRBJ1-5; D gene ambiguous. The origin of this receptor is a man aged 18 to 29 with type 1 diabetes. CDR3 coding DNA: TGTGCCAGCAGCCCGGACGGACTCGGGCAGCCCCAGCATTTT. Amino acid sequence: CASSPDGLGQPQHF.